The following is a T cell receptor (beta chain) sequence with its context. Its antigen has not been determined. Base-call qualities are not available, and no considerably larger clone is one nucleotide away. V is pared back by 0 bases and J by 3 bases, with 10 bases lying between the germline termini. The germline V gene encodes CDR1 SGHKS and CDR2 YYEKEE (reference sequence). The CDR3, from cysteine to phenylalanine, totals 15 residues. Of the read, only the CDR3 DNA is kept; its 45 bases are in frame from base 1. TCRbeta CDR3 regions were amplified from genomic DNA by means of the immunoSEQ Assay, a bias-controlled multiplex PCR. Processing in the source paper ran as follows. Nucleated cell counts per sample were estimated from amplification of reference gene primers within the assay. To quantify the absolute abundance of each unique TCRbeta CDR3 rearrangement, sequence reads were collapsed and filtered. For each sample, productive Simpson clonality was calculated by taking the square root of Simpson's diversity index across productive rearrangements. Not all clones reach the TCRdb copy of this immuneACCESS table, which keeps in-frame sequences only. Checked studies attribute under half of the gap to unresolved V genes and leave the rest unexplained. V, J and clone size reflect that table, while D and trimming were determined from the DNA. The sample yields about 390,000 clones; about 89% were counted once. The ten largest clonotypes hold about 2% of the sample.

The data derive from a study of blood T cell repertoires in COVID-19 (dated by TCRdb to between 2020 and 2021). For context, the study as a whole: Collaborator samples came from the United States, Italy and Spain and covered acute and convalescent phases of COVID-19. The material from the prospective study consisted of cDNA or gDNA derived from T cells, B-cell-depleted T cells, or PBMCs. The repertoires were made available in a free public database intended to serve as a resource for research on the immune response to SARS-CoV-2. Where available, HLA class I and class II types were obtained from metadata supplied by the sample provider rather than from assay-based typing. A de-identified subject ID, COVID-19 status, age in years and sex were almost always included in the sample metadata. Subjects who had been exposed to COVID-19, were actively infected with it, or had recovered from it provided the deeply sampled blood TCRbeta repertoires that made up the dataset. Samples were obtained from the ongoing ImmuneRACE study (first 160 participants) and from over a thousand subjects provided by 6 global collaborators.

The paper as a whole reports these results and caveats: The amount of clinical and demographic metadata varied by source and participant and was provided uncurated.

One collaborating source in Seattle enrolled patients during active infection and followed them longitudinally through the course of disease. Whole blood was collected in K2EDTA tubes by collaborating institutions according to the institutions' own protocols. For TCRbeta analysis, collaborator samples were shipped as frozen whole blood, as isolated PBMCs, or as DNA extracted from either sample type. The sequenced material came from peripheral blood. Recombination connected TRBV5-5 to TRBJ2-1; D gene: possibly TRBD1, on 5 matching bases. This receptor was identified in a woman between 55 and 75 years old with COVID-19, enrolled during active disease. The nucleotide sequence reads as follows: TGTGCCAGCAGCTTGGAGGCAGGGATCTACAATGAGCAGTTCTTC. Translated, this gives CASSLEAGIYNEQFF.